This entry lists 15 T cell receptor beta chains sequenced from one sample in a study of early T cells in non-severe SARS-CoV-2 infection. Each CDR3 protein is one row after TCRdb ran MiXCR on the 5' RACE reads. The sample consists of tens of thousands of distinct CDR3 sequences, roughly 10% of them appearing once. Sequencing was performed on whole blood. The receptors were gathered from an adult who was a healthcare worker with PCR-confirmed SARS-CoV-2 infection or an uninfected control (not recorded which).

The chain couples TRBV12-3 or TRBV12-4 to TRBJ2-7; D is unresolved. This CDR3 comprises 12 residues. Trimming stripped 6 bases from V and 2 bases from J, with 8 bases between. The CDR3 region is CASSPHPYEQYF. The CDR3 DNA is TGTGCCAGCAGCCCACATCCCTACGAGCAGTACTTC.

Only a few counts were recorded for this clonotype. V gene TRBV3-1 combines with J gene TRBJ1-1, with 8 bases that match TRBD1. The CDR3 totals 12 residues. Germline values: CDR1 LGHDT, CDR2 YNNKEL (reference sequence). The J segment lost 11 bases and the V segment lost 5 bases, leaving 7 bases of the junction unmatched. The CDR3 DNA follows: TGTGCCAGCAGCTCTCAGGGGGCGGAGGCTTTCTTT. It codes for CASSSQGAEAFF.

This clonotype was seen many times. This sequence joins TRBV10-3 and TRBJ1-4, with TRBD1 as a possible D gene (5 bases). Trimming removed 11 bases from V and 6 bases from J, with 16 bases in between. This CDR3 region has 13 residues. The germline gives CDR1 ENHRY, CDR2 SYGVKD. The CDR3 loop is CASNGAEDEKLFF. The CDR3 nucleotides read TGTGCCTCCAACGGGGCCGAAGATGAAAAACTGTTTTTT.

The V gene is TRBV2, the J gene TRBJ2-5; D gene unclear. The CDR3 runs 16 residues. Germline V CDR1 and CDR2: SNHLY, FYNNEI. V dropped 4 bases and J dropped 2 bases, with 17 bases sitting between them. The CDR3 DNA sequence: TGTGCCAGCAGTGGAGGCAGGCGGCTCGGACAAGAGACCCAGTACTTC. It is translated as CASSGGRRLGQETQYF.

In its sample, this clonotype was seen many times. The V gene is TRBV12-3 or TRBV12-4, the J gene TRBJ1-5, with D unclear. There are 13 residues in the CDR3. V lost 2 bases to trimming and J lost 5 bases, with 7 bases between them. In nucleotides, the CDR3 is TGTGCCAGCAGTTTACTGGGGTATCAGCCCCAGCATTTT. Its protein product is CASSLLGYQPQHF.

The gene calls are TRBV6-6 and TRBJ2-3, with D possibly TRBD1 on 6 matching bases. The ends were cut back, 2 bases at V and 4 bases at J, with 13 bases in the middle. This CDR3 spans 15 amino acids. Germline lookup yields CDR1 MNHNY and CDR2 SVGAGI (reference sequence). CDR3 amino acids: CASSYPGDFPDTQYF. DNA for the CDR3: TGTGCCAGCAGTTACCCAGGGGATTTCCCAGATACGCAGTATTTT.

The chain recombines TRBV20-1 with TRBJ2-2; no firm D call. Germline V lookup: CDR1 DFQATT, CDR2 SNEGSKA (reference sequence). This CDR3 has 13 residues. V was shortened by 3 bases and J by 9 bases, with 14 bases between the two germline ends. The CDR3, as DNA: TGCAGTGCTAGTGACCCTAACCTCAGGGAGCTGTTTTTT. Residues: CSASDPNLRELFF.

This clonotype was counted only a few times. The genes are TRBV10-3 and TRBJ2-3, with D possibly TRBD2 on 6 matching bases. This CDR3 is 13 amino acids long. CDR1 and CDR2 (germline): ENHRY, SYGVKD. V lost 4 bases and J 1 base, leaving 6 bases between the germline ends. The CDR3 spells CAISGGGTDTQYF. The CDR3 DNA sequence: TGTGCCATCAGTGGCGGGGGCACAGATACGCAGTATTTT.

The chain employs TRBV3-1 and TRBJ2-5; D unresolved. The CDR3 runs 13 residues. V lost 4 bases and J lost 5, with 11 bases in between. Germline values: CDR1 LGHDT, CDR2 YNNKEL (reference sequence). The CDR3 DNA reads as TGTGCCAGCAGCCGACGCCTAGAGGAGACCCAGTACTTC. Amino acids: CASSRRLEETQYF.

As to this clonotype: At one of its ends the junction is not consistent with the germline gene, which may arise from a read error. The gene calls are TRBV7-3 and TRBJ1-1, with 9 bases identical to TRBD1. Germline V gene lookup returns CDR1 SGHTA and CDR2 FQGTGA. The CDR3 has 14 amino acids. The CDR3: CASSPLGTGSEVFF. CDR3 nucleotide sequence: TGTGCCAGCAGCCCCCTTGGGACAGGGTCTGAAGTTTTCTTT.

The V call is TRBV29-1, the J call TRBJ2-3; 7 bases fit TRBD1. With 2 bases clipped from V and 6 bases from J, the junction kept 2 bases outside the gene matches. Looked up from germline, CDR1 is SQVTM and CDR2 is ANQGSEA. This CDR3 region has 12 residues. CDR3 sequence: CSVEKGADTQYF. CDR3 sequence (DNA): TGCAGCGTTGAAAAGGGGGCGGATACGCAGTATTTT.

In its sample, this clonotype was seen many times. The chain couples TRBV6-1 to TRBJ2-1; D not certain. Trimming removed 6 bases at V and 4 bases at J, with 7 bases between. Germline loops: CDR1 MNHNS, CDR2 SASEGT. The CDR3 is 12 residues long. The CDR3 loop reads CASSHQYNEQFF. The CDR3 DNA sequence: TGTGCCAGCAGCCACCAATACAATGAGCAGTTCTTC.

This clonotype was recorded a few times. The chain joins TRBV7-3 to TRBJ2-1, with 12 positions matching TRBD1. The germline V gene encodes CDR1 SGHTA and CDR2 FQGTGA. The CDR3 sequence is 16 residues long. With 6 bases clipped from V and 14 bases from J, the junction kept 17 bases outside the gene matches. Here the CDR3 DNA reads TGTGCCAGCAGTTTTACTCCCGGGACAGGGGGCTCGGAGAAGTTCTTC. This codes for CASSFTPGTGGSEKFF.

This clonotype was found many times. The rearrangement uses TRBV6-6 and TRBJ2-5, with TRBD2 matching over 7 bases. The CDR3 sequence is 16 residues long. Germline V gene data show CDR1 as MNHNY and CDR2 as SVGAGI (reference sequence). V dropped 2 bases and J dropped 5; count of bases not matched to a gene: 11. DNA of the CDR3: TGTGCCAGCAGTTACCGTGGGCAGGTCGGGAGGGAGACCCAGTACTTC. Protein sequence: CASSYRGQVGRETQYF.

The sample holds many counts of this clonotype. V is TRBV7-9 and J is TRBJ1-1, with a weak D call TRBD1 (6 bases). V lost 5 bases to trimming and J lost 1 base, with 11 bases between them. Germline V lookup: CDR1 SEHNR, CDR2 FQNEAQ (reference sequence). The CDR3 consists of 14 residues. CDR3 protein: CASSARTANTEAFF. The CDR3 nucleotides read TGTGCCAGCAGCGCTAGGACAGCGAACACTGAAGCTTTCTTT.